This is a list of T cell receptor beta chains from one sample in a study of cytomegalovirus exposure and HLA in healthy donors. Method: immunoSEQ multiplex PCR; TCRdb's copy keeps in-frame clones and lacks some. The top ten hold about a fifth of the sample, which has roughly 86,000 clones, about 66% seen once. Sequences were obtained from PBMCs. The receptor set was obtained from a woman in her forties or fifties in good health and CMV-seropositive. Each CDR3 is given without its conserved first and last residue. Each record gives: D gene, V gene, CDR3 protein. D genes are given only for firm matches.

d_call: TRBD2; v_call: TRBV13; cdr3_aa: ASSSRLAGAGDTQY
d_call: NA; v_call: TRBV9; cdr3_aa: ASSVGAGEKLF
d_call: NA; v_call: TRBV7-8; cdr3_aa: ASSGSGSAYEQY
d_call: TRBD1; v_call: TRBV6-1; cdr3_aa: ASSGTGDRGGYT
d_call: NA; v_call: TRBV11-2; cdr3_aa: ASSLDQEGTQH
d_call: TRBD1; v_call: TRBV29-1; cdr3_aa: SVLSDRGAYEQY
d_call: NA; v_call: TRBV5-1; cdr3_aa: ASSEEGGLGETQY
d_call: NA; v_call: TRBV5-1; cdr3_aa: ASSAYLGQETQY
d_call: TRBD2; v_call: TRBV28; cdr3_aa: ASSLGLAGYPTDTQY
d_call: NA; v_call: TRBV4-1; cdr3_aa: ASSQDGLSTDTQY
d_call: NA; v_call: TRBV28; cdr3_aa: ASSLVNTEAF
d_call: TRBD2; v_call: TRBV2; cdr3_aa: ASSSPLGGNTQY
d_call: TRBD1; v_call: TRBV5-1; cdr3_aa: ASSLATGGSPLH
d_call: NA; v_call: TRBV10-3; cdr3_aa: AISSGTPRYEQY
d_call: TRBD1; v_call: TRBV6-5; cdr3_aa: ASRQGTGLTEAF
d_call: NA; v_call: TRBV27; cdr3_aa: ASSSDSTNTGELF
d_call: NA; v_call: TRBV7-9; cdr3_aa: ASSLEGGGDTQY
d_call: TRBD1; v_call: TRBV19; cdr3_aa: ASRGQGLYEQY
d_call: NA; v_call: TRBV4-1; cdr3_aa: ASSQGGGLWDLYGYT
d_call: NA; v_call: TRBV2; cdr3_aa: ATQHEVNSPLH
d_call: TRBD2; v_call: TRBV11-2; cdr3_aa: ASGGLAGGSGGELF
d_call: TRBD1; v_call: TRBV28; cdr3_aa: ASSGSADRALYNSPLH
d_call: NA; v_call: TRBV6-1; cdr3_aa: ASSEWGVSNQPQH
d_call: NA; v_call: TRBV4-2; cdr3_aa: ASSRGGGASGANVLT
d_call: TRBD2; v_call: TRBV4-2; cdr3_aa: ASSQEGTGGEEETQY
d_call: TRBD2; v_call: TRBV30; cdr3_aa: AWSRGVAGEQY
d_call: NA; v_call: TRBV9; cdr3_aa: ASSAIRAADTQY
d_call: TRBD1; v_call: TRBV18; cdr3_aa: ASSEGQGGSPLH
d_call: TRBD1; v_call: TRBV5-4; cdr3_aa: ASSSQGLGDNSPLH
d_call: TRBD1; v_call: TRBV11-2; cdr3_aa: ASSARTGWRYEQY
d_call: NA; v_call: TRBV6-1; cdr3_aa: ASSDPGGISYEQY
d_call: TRBD1; v_call: TRBV4-2; cdr3_aa: ASSQRSGITGDEQY
d_call: NA; v_call: TRBV6-1; cdr3_aa: ASSVGRLNTEAF
d_call: NA; v_call: TRBV19; cdr3_aa: ASSPRQQNTEAF
d_call: TRBD1; v_call: TRBV15; cdr3_aa: ATSSGTGPNQPQH
d_call: NA; v_call: TRBV7-8; cdr3_aa: ASSLGLNTESYEQY
d_call: NA; v_call: TRBV4-1; cdr3_aa: ASSQPIGGEETQY
d_call: TRBD1; v_call: TRBV19; cdr3_aa: ASSGQGNEKLF
d_call: NA; v_call: TRBV15; cdr3_aa: ATSPSPGVSGNTIY
d_call: NA; v_call: TRBV2; cdr3_aa: ASTGVREGITEAF
d_call: NA; v_call: TRBV19; cdr3_aa: ASSRGQPSTDTQY
d_call: NA; v_call: TRBV6-1; cdr3_aa: ASSTPGLMNTEAF